These 3 T cell receptor beta chains originate from one sample sequenced in a study of cytomegalovirus exposure and HLA in healthy donors. 60 Vbeta and 13 Jbeta primers were used in PCR. TCRdb's copy holds only in-frame clones and misses some; the assay was immunoSEQ multiplex PCR. The repertoire consists of fewer than 250,000 clones, with around 82% occurring once and the leading ten covering over 1.5%. The material sequenced was PBMCs. The receptors shown here come from a man aged 40-49 years in good health and CMV-seropositive.

The chain is built from TRBV6-1 and TRBJ1-5; no clear D gene. From germline, CDR1 is MNHNS and CDR2 SASEGT. V dropped 5 bases and J dropped 4 bases, with 15 bases sitting between them. The CDR3 contains 15 residues. The CDR3 sequence is CASSHRQRRNQPQHF. The CDR3 DNA sequence: TGTGCCAGCAGTCACCGGCAAAGGAGGAATCAGCCCCAGCATTTT.

The J gene is TRBJ1-2, the V gene TRBV5-5; TRBD1 might be the D (6 bases). Trimming shortened V by 5 bases and J by 8 bases, and 16 bases separated the two germline ends. CDR1 SGHKS and CDR2 YYEKEE come from the germline V gene (reference sequence). CDR3 length: 13 residues. CDR3 region: CASSRDRHRGYTF. As DNA, the CDR3 is TGTGCCAGCAGTCGAGACAGGCATCGCGGCTACACCTTC.

This chain joins TRBV7-2 and TRBJ1-4, with D unresolved. Germline V gives CDR1 SGHTA, CDR2 FQGNSA. With 1 base removed from V and 7 bases from J, the gap between germline ends came to 7 bases. The CDR3 spans 13 residues. CDR3 amino acids: CASSLVGGEKLFF. CDR3 nucleotides: TGTGCCAGCAGCTTAGTCGGAGGTGAAAAACTGTTTTTT.